The 8 T cell receptor beta chains below were found in one sample sequenced in a study of CD8+ T cells in alopecia areata. Following RNA extraction, reverse transcription yielded cDNA that acted as the sequencing template. Data came from immunoSEQ multiplex PCR; TCRdb stores just in-frame clones and leaves some out. The sample carries about 120,000 clones, roughly two thirds recorded once. Sequencing was performed on CD4+ T cells sorted from blood. The receptors stem from a human donor in good health.

The chain carries TRBV2 and TRBJ2-6, with a possible D match to TRBD2 (5 bases). This CDR3 is 16 amino acids long. CDR1 is SNHLY and CDR2 is FYNNEI in the germline V gene. Trimming removed 0 bases at V and 4 bases at J, with 10 bases between. This CDR3 reads CASSEAGRGGANVLTF. DNA for the CDR3: TGTGCCAGCAGTGAAGCTGGGAGAGGAGGGGCCAACGTCCTGACTTTC.

The chain uses TRBV29-1 and TRBJ1-2, with 7 positions matching TRBD1. Germline values: CDR1 SQVTM, CDR2 ANQGSEA. The CDR3 runs 10 residues. The V gene end was trimmed by 7 bases and the J gene end by 8 bases; junction bases not matched to a gene: 4. The CDR3 sequence: CSGGTDGYTF. CDR3 bases: TGCAGCGGTGGGACAGACGGCTACACCTTC.

The chain is built from TRBV30 and TRBJ2-1; no clear D. CDR1 is GTSNPN and CDR2 is SVGIG in the germline V gene (reference sequence). CDR3 size: 12 residues. V lost 8 bases to trimming and J lost 2 bases, with 10 bases between them. The CDR3 here is CAGRNAYNEQFF. CDR3 nucleotides: TGTGCCGGACGCAATGCCTACAATGAGCAGTTCTTC.

The rearrangement uses TRBV5-6 and TRBJ1-5; the D gene is possibly TRBD1 (6 bases). V lost 4 bases and J 3 bases, leaving 14 bases between the germline ends. Germline CDR1 and CDR2: SGHDT and YYEEEE. There are 15 residues in the CDR3. In nucleotides, the CDR3 is TGTGCCAGCAGCCCCCGGGGGGCCCTCAATCAGCCCCAGCATTTT. It codes for CASSPRGALNQPQHF.

There are a few counts of this clone. The J gene is TRBJ2-7, the V gene TRBV4-1; either TRBD1 or TRBD2 may fit D (5 bases each). The V end lost 1 base, the J end lost 4 bases, and 14 bases lay between the germline ends. CDR1 and CDR2 (germline): MGHRA, YSYEKL. This CDR3 comprises 15 residues. For the CDR3, the DNA is TGCGCCAGCAGCCAAGGTCACGGGGCCTTATACGAGCAGTACTTC. This sequence encodes CASSQGHGALYEQYF.

This clone was seen a few times. The gene calls are TRBV7-2 and TRBJ1-2; TRBD1 aligns across 10 bases. The V segment lost 4 bases and the J segment 5 bases; nucleotides outside the gene matches: 4. Germline values: CDR1 SGHTA, CDR2 FQGNSA. The CDR3 is 14 amino acids. CDR3 region: CASSSDRGNYGYTF. DNA of the CDR3: TGTGCCAGCAGCTCGGACAGGGGGAATTATGGCTACACCTTC.

The sample holds a few counts of this clone. The chain joins TRBV29-1 to TRBJ2-7; maybe TRBD2 (6 bases). CDR1 and CDR2 (germline): SQVTM, ANQGSEA. The CDR3 sequence is 14 residues long. CDR3 residues: CSGGSDRSSYEQYF. CDR3 in DNA: TGCAGTGGGGGGAGTGACCGTTCTTCCTACGAGCAGTACTTC.

This clone was recorded once. The J gene is TRBJ1-6, the V gene TRBV4-2, with a tentative D call TRBD1 (6 bases). Trimming removed 0 bases at V and 9 bases at J, with 18 bases between. The CDR3 is 17 amino acids. Germline CDR1 is LGHNA and CDR2 is YNFKEQ. The CDR3 sequence is CASSQDYIGRGASPLHF. The CDR3 bases are TGTGCCAGCAGCCAAGATTATATCGGCAGGGGAGCTTCACCCCTCCACTTT.